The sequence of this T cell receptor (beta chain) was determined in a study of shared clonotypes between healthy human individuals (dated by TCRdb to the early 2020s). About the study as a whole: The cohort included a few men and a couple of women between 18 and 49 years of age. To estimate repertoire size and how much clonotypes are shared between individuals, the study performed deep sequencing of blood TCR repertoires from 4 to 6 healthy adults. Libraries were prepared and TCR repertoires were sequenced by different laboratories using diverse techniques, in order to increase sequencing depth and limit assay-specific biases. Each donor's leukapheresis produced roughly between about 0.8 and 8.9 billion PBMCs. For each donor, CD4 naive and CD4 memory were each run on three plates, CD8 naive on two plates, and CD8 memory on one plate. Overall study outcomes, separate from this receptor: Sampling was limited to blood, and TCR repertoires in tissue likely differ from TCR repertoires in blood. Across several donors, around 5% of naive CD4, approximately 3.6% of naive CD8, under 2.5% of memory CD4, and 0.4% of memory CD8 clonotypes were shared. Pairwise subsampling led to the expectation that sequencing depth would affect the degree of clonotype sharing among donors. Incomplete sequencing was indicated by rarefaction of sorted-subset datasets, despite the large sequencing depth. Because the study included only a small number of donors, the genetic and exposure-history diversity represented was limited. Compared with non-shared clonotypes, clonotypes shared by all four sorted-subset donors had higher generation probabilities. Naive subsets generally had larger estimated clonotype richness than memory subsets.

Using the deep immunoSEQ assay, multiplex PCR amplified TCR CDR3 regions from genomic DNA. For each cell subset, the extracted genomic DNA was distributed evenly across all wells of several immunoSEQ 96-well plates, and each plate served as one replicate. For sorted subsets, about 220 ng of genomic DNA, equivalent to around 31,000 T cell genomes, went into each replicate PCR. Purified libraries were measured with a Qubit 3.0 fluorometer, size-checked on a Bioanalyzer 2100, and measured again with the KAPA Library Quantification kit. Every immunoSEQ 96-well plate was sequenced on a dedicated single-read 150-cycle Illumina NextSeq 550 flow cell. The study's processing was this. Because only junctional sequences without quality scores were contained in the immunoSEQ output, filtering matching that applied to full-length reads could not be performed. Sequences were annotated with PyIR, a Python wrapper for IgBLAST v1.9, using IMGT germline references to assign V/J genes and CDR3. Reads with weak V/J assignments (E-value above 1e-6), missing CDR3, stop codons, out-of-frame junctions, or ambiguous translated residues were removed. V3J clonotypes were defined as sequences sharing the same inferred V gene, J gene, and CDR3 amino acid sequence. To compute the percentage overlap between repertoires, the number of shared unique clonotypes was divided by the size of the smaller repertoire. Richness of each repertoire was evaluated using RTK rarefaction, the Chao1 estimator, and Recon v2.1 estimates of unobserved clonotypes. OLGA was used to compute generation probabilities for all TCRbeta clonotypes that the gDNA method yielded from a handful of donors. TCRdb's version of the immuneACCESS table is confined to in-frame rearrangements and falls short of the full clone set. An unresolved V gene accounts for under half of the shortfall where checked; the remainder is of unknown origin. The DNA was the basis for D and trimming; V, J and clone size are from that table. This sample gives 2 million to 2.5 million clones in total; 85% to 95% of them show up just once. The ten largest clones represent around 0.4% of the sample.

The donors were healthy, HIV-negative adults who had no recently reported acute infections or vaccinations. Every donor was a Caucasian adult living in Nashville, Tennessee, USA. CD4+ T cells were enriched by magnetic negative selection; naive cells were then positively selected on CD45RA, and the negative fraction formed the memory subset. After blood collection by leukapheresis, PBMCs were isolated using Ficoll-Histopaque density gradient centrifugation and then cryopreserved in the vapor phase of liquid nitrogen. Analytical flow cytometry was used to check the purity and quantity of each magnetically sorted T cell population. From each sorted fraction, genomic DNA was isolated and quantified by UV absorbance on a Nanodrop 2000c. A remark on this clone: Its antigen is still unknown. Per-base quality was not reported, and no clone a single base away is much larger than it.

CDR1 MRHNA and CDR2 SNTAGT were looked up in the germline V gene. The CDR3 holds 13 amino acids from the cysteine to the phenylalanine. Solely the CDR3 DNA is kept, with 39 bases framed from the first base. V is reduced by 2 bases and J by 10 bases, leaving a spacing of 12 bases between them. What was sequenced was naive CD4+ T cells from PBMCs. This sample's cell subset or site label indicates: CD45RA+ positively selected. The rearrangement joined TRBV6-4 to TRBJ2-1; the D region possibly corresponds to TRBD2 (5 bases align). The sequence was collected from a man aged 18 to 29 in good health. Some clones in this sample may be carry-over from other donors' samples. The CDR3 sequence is CASSDDLGLEQFF. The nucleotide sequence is TGTGCCAGCAGTGACGACCTAGGACTCGAGCAGTTCTTC.